The clone carrying this T cell receptor (beta chain) was detected once. This entry belongs to a study of shared clonotypes between healthy human individuals. Study-wide context: The cohort comprised a couple of women and a few men. Their ages spanned 18 to 49 years.

Method: immunoSEQ multiplex PCR; TCRdb's copy keeps in-frame clones and lacks some. The table lists some 2,000,000 clones, approximately 95% of them singletons. This CDR3 has 16 amino acids. Germline CDR1 and CDR2: LNHNV and YYDKDF (reference sequence). V was trimmed by 5 bases and J by 2 bases, leaving 13 bases between them. The TCR originated in a man aged 18-30 years in good health. Sample: naive CD4+ T cells sorted from blood. Subset reported: CD45RA+ positively selected. V and J are TRBV15 and TRBJ1-6, with D possibly matching TRBD1 (5 bases). The chain's CDR3 is CATSPRGGTYNSPLHF. DNA for the CDR3: TGTGCCACCAGCCCCCGGGGGGGGACCTATAATTCACCCCTCCACTTT. Variable domain in full (rest from reference TRBV15 and TRBJ1-6): DAMVIQNPRYQVTQFGKPVTLSCSQTLNHNVMYWYQQKSSQAPKLLFHYYDKDFNNEADTPDNFQSRRPNTSFCFLDIRSPGLGDTAMYLCATSPRGGTYNSPLHFGNGTRLTVT.